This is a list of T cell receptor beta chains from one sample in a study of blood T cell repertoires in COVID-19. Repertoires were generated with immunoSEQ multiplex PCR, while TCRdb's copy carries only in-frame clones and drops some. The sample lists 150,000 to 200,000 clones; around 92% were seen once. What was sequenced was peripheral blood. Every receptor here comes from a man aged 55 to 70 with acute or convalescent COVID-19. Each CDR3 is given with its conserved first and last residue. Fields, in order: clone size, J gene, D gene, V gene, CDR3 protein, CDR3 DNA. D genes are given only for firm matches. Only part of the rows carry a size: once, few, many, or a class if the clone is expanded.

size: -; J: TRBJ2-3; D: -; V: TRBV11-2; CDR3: CASSPLKGHNTQYF; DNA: TGTGCCAGCAGCCCCCTCAAGGGACACAATACGCAGTATTTT
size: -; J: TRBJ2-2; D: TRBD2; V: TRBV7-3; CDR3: CASSSSGGRSRSTGELFF; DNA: TGTGCCAGCAGTTCTAGCGGGGGGAGGTCGCGAAGCACCGGGGAGCTGTTTTTT
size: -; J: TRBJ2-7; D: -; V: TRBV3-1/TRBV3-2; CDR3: CASSQDLDGACEQYF; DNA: TGTGCCAGCAGCCAAGATCTAGACGGAGCCTGCGAGCAGTACTTC
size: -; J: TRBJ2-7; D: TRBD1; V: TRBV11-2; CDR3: CASSLIPGTGREQYF; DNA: TGTGCCAGCAGCCTAATCCCCGGGACAGGGCGCGAGCAGTACTTC
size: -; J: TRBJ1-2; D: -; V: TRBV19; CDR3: CASSTNQGGNGYTF; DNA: TGTGCCAGTAGTACAAATCAGGGAGGCAATGGCTACACCTTC
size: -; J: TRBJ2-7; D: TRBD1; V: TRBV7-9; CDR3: CASSSTDRGRDEQYF; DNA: TGTGCCAGCAGCTCGACGGACAGGGGGCGCGACGAGCAGTACTTC
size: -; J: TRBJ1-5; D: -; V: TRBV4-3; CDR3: CASSPSAGAIYQPQHF; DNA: TGCGCCAGCAGCCCCAGCGCAGGGGCGATTTATCAGCCCCAGCATTTT
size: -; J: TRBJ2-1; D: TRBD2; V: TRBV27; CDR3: CASSGSGGYNEQFF; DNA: TGTGCCAGCAGTGGTAGCGGGGGGTACAATGAGCAGTTCTTC
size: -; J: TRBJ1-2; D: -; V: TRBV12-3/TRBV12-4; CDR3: CATIREGWYGYTF; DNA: TGTGCCACCATCCGAGAGGGATGGTATGGCTACACCTTC
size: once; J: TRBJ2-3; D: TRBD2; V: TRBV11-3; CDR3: CASSPGISGASTDTQYF; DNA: TGTGCCAGCAGCCCGGGGATTAGCGGGGCGAGCACAGATACGCAGTATTTT
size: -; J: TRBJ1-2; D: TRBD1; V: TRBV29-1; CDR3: CSVTNTGTGGDGYTF; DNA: TGCAGCGTTACAAATACCGGGACAGGGGGCGATGGCTACACCTTC
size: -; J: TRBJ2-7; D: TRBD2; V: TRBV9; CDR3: CASSAGTSGVYEQYF; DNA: TGTGCCAGCAGCGCCGGGACTAGCGGTGTTTACGAGCAGTACTTC
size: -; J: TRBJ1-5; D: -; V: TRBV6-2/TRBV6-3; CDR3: CASSYVGGSLQPQHF; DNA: TGTGCCAGCAGTTACGTCGGGGGAAGTTTACAGCCCCAGCATTTT
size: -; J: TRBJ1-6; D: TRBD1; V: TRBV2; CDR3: CASSGWDRSNSPLHF; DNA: TGTGCCAGCAGTGGCTGGGACAGGTCGAATTCACCCCTCCACTTT
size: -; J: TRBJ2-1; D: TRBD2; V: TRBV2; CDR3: CASKNAEVAGRSHEQFF; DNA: TGTGCCAGCAAGAACGCTGAGGTAGCGGGGAGGTCCCATGAGCAGTTCTTC
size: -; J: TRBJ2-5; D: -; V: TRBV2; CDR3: CASSEQGGGSQETQYF; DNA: TGTGCCAGCAGTGAACAGGGGGGCGGTTCACAAGAGACCCAGTACTTC
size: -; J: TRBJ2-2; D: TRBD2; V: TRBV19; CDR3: CASSIVGLAVGNTGELFF; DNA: TGTGCCAGTAGTATAGTAGGACTAGCAGTCGGGAACACCGGGGAGCTGTTTTTT
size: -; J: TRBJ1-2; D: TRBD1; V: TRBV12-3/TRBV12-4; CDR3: CASSETGPSGYTF; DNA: TGTGCCAGCAGTGAGACAGGGCCAAGTGGCTACACCTTC
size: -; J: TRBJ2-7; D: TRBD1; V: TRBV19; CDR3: CASLGQGYEQYF; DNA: TGTGCCAGCCTCGGACAGGGCTACGAGCAGTACTTC
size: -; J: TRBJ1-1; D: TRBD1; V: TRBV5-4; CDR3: CASRTGRDSEAFF; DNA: TGTGCCAGCAGGACAGGGCGAGACTCTGAAGCTTTCTTT
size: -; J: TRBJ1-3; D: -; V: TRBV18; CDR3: CASSSGSGNTIYF; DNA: TGTGCCAGCTCAAGCGGCTCTGGAAACACCATATATTTT
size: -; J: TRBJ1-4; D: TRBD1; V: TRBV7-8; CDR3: CASRWDSRHNEKLFF; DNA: TGTGCCAGCAGATGGGACAGTCGGCATAATGAAAAACTGTTTTTT
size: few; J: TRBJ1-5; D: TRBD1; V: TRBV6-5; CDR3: CASRQQGASNQPQHF; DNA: TGTGCCAGCAGACAACAGGGGGCAAGCAATCAGCCCCAGCATTTT
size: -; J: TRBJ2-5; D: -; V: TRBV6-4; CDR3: CARPRGFQYF; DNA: TGTGCCCGCCCCCGGGGATTCCAGTACTTC
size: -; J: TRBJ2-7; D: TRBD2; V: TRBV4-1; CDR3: CASSPPVSGGFQQYF; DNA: TGCGCCAGCAGCCCTCCGGTTAGCGGGGGTTTCCAGCAGTACTTC
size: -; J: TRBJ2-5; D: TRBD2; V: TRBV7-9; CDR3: CASSFPFSGATFRETQYF; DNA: TGTGCCAGCAGCTTCCCTTTTAGCGGGGCAACATTTCGGGAGACCCAGTACTTC
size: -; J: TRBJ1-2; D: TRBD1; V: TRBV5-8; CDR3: CASSANSIGQGIDGYTF; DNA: TGTGCCAGCAGCGCAAACAGCATCGGACAGGGGATAGATGGCTACACCTTC
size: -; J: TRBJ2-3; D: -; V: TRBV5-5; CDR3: CASSPLQGLLGGDTQYF; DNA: TGTGCCAGCAGCCCCCTCCAGGGACTCCTGGGGGGAGATACGCAGTATTTT
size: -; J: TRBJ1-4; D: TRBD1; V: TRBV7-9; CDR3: CASSPGDRPNEKLFF; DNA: TGTGCCAGCAGCCCAGGGGACAGACCTAATGAAAAACTGTTTTTT